The 14 T cell receptor beta chains presented below share a single source sample, sequenced in a study of T cell repertoires in cytomegalovirus infection. TCRdb fed the reads into MiXCR, producing one record per CDR3 protein. The sample holds about 740,000 distinct CDR3 sequences; roughly 35% are singletons and the top ten take around 2.6%. The sequencing input was PBMCs. Receptors were obtained from a human donor in good health (CMV status not recorded). Some clones in this sample may be carry-over from other donors' samples.

This clonotype came up a few times. The rearrangement joins TRBV12-3 or TRBV12-4 to TRBJ2-3, with unresolved D. The CDR3 totals 15 residues. Trimming cost V 3 bases and J 4 bases, with 14 bases left between them. The CDR3 reads CASSFMRSRADTQYF. Here the CDR3 DNA reads TGTGCCAGCAGTTTTATGAGATCTCGGGCAGATACGCAGTATTTT.

With regard to this clonotype: The junction differs from germline at one of its ends, possibly a read error. The V call is TRBV2, the J call TRBJ1-1; no clear D. Germline-derived CDR1 and CDR2 are SNHLY and FYNNEI. This CDR3 contains 11 residues. CDR3 sequence: CASWSFTEDFF. The CDR3 nucleotides read TGTGCCAGTTGGTCTTTCACTGAAGATTTCTTT.

This clonotype was recorded at least ten times. The V and J genes are TRBV6-1 and TRBJ2-7, with 9 positions matching TRBD1. The CDR3 consists of 15 residues. Germline CDR1 MNHNS, CDR2 SASEGT. J gave up 6 bases and V 6 bases, and 12 bases lay outside the gene matches. For the CDR3, the DNA is TGTGCCAGCAGGGGAACCGCGGGACAGGGAGGCGAGCAGTACTTC. Translated: CASRGTAGQGGEQYF.

This clonotype appeared a few times. V usage is TRBV24-1 and J usage is TRBJ2-7; the match to TRBD1 covers 10 bases. Germline CDR1 is KGHDR and CDR2 is SFDVKD. Trimming cost V 3 bases and J 5 bases; bases outside gene matches: 6. The CDR3 is 15 residues long. In DNA, the CDR3 is TGTGCCACCAGTGATGCCGGGACAGGGGACCACGAGCAGTACTTC. Translation: CATSDAGTGDHEQYF.

This sequence joins TRBV29-1 and TRBJ1-1, with a tentative D call TRBD1 (6 bases). The CDR3 consists of 13 residues. Germline V gives CDR1 SQVTM, CDR2 ANQGSEA. Trimming took off 6 bases at V and 1 base at J, with 12 bases between the two ends. CDR3 DNA sequence: TGCAGCGTGGGGGCGGCGGGGAACACTGAAGCTTTCTTT. Its protein product is CSVGAAGNTEAFF.

This clonotype was picked up one time. This chain links TRBV25-1 with TRBJ2-2; possibly TRBD1 or TRBD2 for D (6 bases each). Germline assignment: CDR1 MGHDK and CDR2 SYGVNS. The germline V and J ends were trimmed by 6 bases and 10 bases, with 18 bases remaining between them. The CDR3 totals 14 residues. The CDR3 loop is CASSGGGVSVELFF. CDR3 nucleotide sequence: TGTGCCAGCAGCGGGGGCGGGGTTTCCGTGGAGCTGTTTTTT. The full variable domain, its missing parts supplied by reference TRBV25-1 and TRBJ2-2, is EADIYQTPRYLVIGTGKKITLECSQTMGHDKMYWYQQDPGMELHLIHYSYGVNSTEKGDLSSESTVSRIRTEHFPLTLESARPSHTSQYLCASSGGGVSVELFFGEGSRLTVL.

The rearrangement links TRBV6-5 to TRBJ1-2, with 9 bases matching TRBD1. Germline CDR1 reads MNHEY; CDR2 reads SVGAGI. Trimming cost V 6 bases and J 4 bases; bases outside gene matches: 9. This CDR3 has 15 amino acids. CDR3 nucleotides: TGTGCCAGCAGCCCCGGGACAGGGAATAGCTATGGCTACACCTTC. Translating gives CASSPGTGNSYGYTF.

The CDR3 region is CSARDPGGAMNTEAFF. Written as DNA, the CDR3 is TGCAGTGCTAGAGATCCGGGCGGAGCAATGAACACTGAAGCTTTCTTT. This chain uses TRBV20-1 with TRBJ1-1; no clear D gene. From germline, CDR1 is DFQATT and CDR2 SNEGSKA (reference sequence). Trimming removed 0 bases at V and 0 bases at J, with 14 bases between. This CDR3 is built from 16 residues.

This clonotype was counted only a few times. The V gene is TRBV7-9, the J gene TRBJ1-2, with D perhaps matching TRBD1 (5 bases). Germline CDR1 and CDR2: SEHNR and FQNEAQ (reference sequence). The CDR3 covers 15 residues. V was trimmed by 11 bases and J by 2 bases, leaving 21 bases between them. As DNA, the CDR3 is TGTGCCCTCACAGGCGGAGGAGACCTGAACTATGGCTACACCTTC. It yields the protein CALTGGGDLNYGYTF.

The genes are TRBV7-9 and TRBJ1-5; possible D gene TRBD1, 6 bases. The CDR3 contains 15 residues. Per the germline V gene, CDR1 is SEHNR and CDR2 is FQNEAQ (reference sequence). V gave up 1 base and J gave up 5 bases, with 12 bases separating them. The CDR3 loop is CASSLEGGYDQPQHF. The CDR3 nucleotides are TGTGCCAGCAGCTTAGAGGGGGGTTACGATCAGCCCCAGCATTTT.

The CDR3 protein is CASSFGTGLRYEQYF. The CDR3 region has the DNA TGTGCCAGCAGCTTCGGGACAGGGTTGAGGTACGAGCAGTACTTC. This chain links TRBV7-9 with TRBJ2-7, with TRBD1 identical over 9 bases. The J segment lost 4 bases and the V segment lost 3 bases, leaving 7 bases of the junction unmatched. CDR3 length: 15 amino acids. Germline-derived CDR1 and CDR2 are SEHNR and FQNEAQ (reference sequence).

The chain couples TRBV2 to TRBJ2-1, with 12 bases that match TRBD2. The CDR3 has 18 residues. With V trimmed by 5 bases and J by 0 bases, 8 bases remained unmatched. Per germline, CDR1 SNHLY and CDR2 FYNNEI. This CDR3 is CASSFGLAGTVSYNEQFF. As DNA, the CDR3 is TGTGCCAGCAGTTTCGGACTAGCGGGGACCGTCTCCTACAATGAGCAGTTCTTC.

J is TRBJ1-5 and V is TRBV6-5, with TRBD1 matching 7 bases. Germline V gives CDR1 MNHEY, CDR2 SVGAGI. Trimming took 0 bases from V and 7 from J; bases not matched to a gene: 18. CDR3 length equals 19 residues. For the CDR3, the DNA is TGTGCCAGCAGTTACTCGAAAACTGGGAAGGGGGCTACGAGGCAGCCCCAGCATTTT. Amino acid sequence: CASSYSKTGKGATRQPQHF.

The gene calls are TRBV4-1 and TRBJ1-2, with D uncertain. Germline assignment: CDR1 MGHRA and CDR2 YSYEKL. The CDR3 loop spans 14 amino acids. The germline V and J ends were trimmed by 3 bases and 2 bases, with 10 bases remaining between them. Here the CDR3 reads CASSQAGQNYGYTF. DNA of the CDR3: TGCGCCAGCAGCCAGGCCGGGCAAAACTATGGCTACACCTTC.